This is a list of T cell receptor beta chains from one sample in a study of shared clonotypes between healthy human individuals. Method: immunoSEQ multiplex PCR; TCRdb's copy keeps in-frame clones and lacks some. Of more than 1,200,000 clones in the sample, approximately 98.5% are singletons; the top ten hold 0.36%. The specimen sequenced was naive CD4+ T cells sorted from blood. These receptors originate from a man aged 25-45 years in good health. Each CDR3 is given with its conserved first and last residue. Fields, in order: J gene, D gene, V gene, clone size, CDR3 protein, CDR3 DNA. A D gene is named only where the DNA matches it firmly. Not all rows give a size; the values are once, few, many and, for expanded clones, a class.

J gene: TRBJ2-1; D gene: -; V gene: TRBV20-1; clone size: -; CDR3 protein: CSAPPNFF; CDR3 DNA: TGCAGTGCTCCACCGAACTTCTTC
J gene: TRBJ2-7; D gene: -; V gene: TRBV6-5; clone size: once; CDR3 protein: CASSYSKLVSYEQYF; CDR3 DNA: TGTGCCAGCAGTTACTCGAAGTTAGTATCCTACGAGCAGTACTTC
J gene: TRBJ2-1; D gene: -; V gene: TRBV5-6; clone size: -; CDR3 protein: CASSLGLPDLPNEQFF; CDR3 DNA: TGTGCCAGCAGCTTAGGTCTACCCGACCTGCCTAATGAGCAGTTCTTC
J gene: TRBJ1-2; D gene: -; V gene: TRBV29-1; clone size: -; CDR3 protein: CRDAGANYGYTF; CDR3 DNA: TGCAGGGACGCGGGAGCTAACTATGGCTACACCTTC
J gene: TRBJ2-7; D gene: -; V gene: TRBV10-3; clone size: -; CDR3 protein: CAIRQGEGEQYF; CDR3 DNA: TGTGCCATCAGACAGGGAGAGGGCGAGCAGTACTTC
J gene: TRBJ2-1; D gene: TRBD2; V gene: TRBV11-2; clone size: -; CDR3 protein: CASSFRLAEEGEQFF; CDR3 DNA: TGTGCCAGCAGCTTTAGACTAGCGGAAGAGGGTGAGCAGTTCTTC
J gene: TRBJ2-1; D gene: TRBD1; V gene: TRBV9; clone size: -; CDR3 protein: CASSGPGQGFNEQFF; CDR3 DNA: TGTGCCAGCAGCGGACCGGGACAGGGGTTCAATGAGCAGTTCTTC
J gene: TRBJ1-5; D gene: TRBD1; V gene: TRBV5-8; clone size: once; CDR3 protein: CASSLAGTVNQPQHF; CDR3 DNA: TGTGCCAGCAGCTTGGCCGGGACAGTTAATCAGCCCCAGCATTTT
J gene: TRBJ2-2; D gene: -; V gene: TRBV27; clone size: -; CDR3 protein: CASNLSKGNTGELFF; CDR3 DNA: TGTGCCAGCAACCTCTCAAAGGGGAACACCGGGGAGCTGTTTTTT
J gene: TRBJ2-3; D gene: TRBD2; V gene: TRBV10-3; clone size: -; CDR3 protein: CAISQLAGGSTDTQYF; CDR3 DNA: TGTGCCATCAGTCAACTAGCGGGAGGGAGCACAGATACGCAGTATTTT
J gene: TRBJ2-1; D gene: TRBD2; V gene: TRBV27; clone size: -; CDR3 protein: CASSLRGLARDLYNEQFF; CDR3 DNA: TGTGCCAGCAGTTTAAGGGGACTAGCGAGGGACCTCTACAATGAGCAGTTCTTC
J gene: TRBJ2-3; D gene: TRBD2; V gene: TRBV10-3; clone size: -; CDR3 protein: CAIRETSGTDTQYF; CDR3 DNA: TGTGCCATCAGGGAGACTAGCGGGACAGATACGCAGTATTTT
J gene: TRBJ2-3; D gene: -; V gene: TRBV7-7; clone size: once; CDR3 protein: CASSLSNPEVFTDTQYF; CDR3 DNA: TGTGCCAGCAGCTTAAGCAATCCGGAGGTTTTCACAGATACGCAGTATTTT
J gene: TRBJ2-7; D gene: TRBD2; V gene: TRBV19; clone size: -; CDR3 protein: CASSTSGGSYEQYF; CDR3 DNA: TGTGCCAGTAGCACTAGCGGGGGATCCTACGAGCAGTACTTC
J gene: TRBJ2-7; D gene: TRBD2; V gene: TRBV6-6; clone size: -; CDR3 protein: CATAWTSGTYEQYF; CDR3 DNA: TGTGCCACCGCTTGGACTAGCGGGACCTACGAGCAGTACTTC
J gene: TRBJ2-7; D gene: TRBD1; V gene: TRBV18; clone size: -; CDR3 protein: CASSPLGQGATYEQYF; CDR3 DNA: TGTGCCAGCTCACCCCTAGGACAGGGGGCTACCTACGAGCAGTACTTC
J gene: TRBJ1-1; D gene: TRBD1; V gene: TRBV5-1; clone size: -; CDR3 protein: CASSFPYPGRQGRTEAFF; CDR3 DNA: TGCGCCAGCAGCTTTCCGTACCCGGGAAGACAGGGTAGGACTGAAGCTTTCTTT
J gene: TRBJ2-7; D gene: TRBD2; V gene: TRBV5-4; clone size: -; CDR3 protein: CASSETSGSLYEQYF; CDR3 DNA: TGTGCCAGCAGCGAGACTAGCGGGAGCCTCTACGAGCAGTACTTC
J gene: TRBJ2-7; D gene: -; V gene: TRBV6-1; clone size: -; CDR3 protein: CASSEILFYEQYF; CDR3 DNA: TGTGCCAGCAGTGAAATTCTGTTCTACGAGCAGTACTTC
J gene: TRBJ2-7; D gene: TRBD1; V gene: TRBV5-8; clone size: -; CDR3 protein: CASRRTGVYEQYF; CDR3 DNA: TGTGCCAGCAGACGGACAGGGGTTTACGAGCAGTACTTC
J gene: TRBJ2-1; D gene: TRBD2; V gene: TRBV18; clone size: -; CDR3 protein: CASSRRTSGNNEQFF; CDR3 DNA: TGTGCCAGCTCACGCCGGACTAGCGGGAACAATGAGCAGTTCTTC
J gene: TRBJ1-2; D gene: TRBD1; V gene: TRBV6-1; clone size: -; CDR3 protein: CASSEWGQYGYTF; CDR3 DNA: TGTGCCAGCAGTGAATGGGGACAGTATGGCTACACCTTC
J gene: TRBJ2-5; D gene: -; V gene: TRBV7-9; clone size: once; CDR3 protein: CASSLGTGTAETQYF; CDR3 DNA: TGTGCCAGCAGCCTAGGTACAGGGACCGCAGAGACCCAGTACTTC
J gene: TRBJ1-3; D gene: TRBD1; V gene: TRBV6-5; clone size: -; CDR3 protein: CASSRGTDSGNTIYF; CDR3 DNA: TGTGCCAGCAGCCGTGGGACAGACTCTGGAAACACCATATATTTT
J gene: TRBJ1-5; D gene: TRBD1; V gene: TRBV30; clone size: -; CDR3 protein: CACRTGERQPQHF; CDR3 DNA: TGTGCCTGCCGGACAGGGGAGAGGCAGCCCCAGCATTTT
J gene: TRBJ1-2; D gene: TRBD1; V gene: TRBV5-1; clone size: -; CDR3 protein: CASNDRGATDGYTF; CDR3 DNA: TGCGCCAGTAACGACAGGGGCGCGACGGATGGCTACACCTTC
J gene: TRBJ1-4; D gene: TRBD1; V gene: TRBV9; clone size: -; CDR3 protein: CASSPRQGANEKLFF; CDR3 DNA: TGTGCCAGCAGCCCCCGACAGGGGGCTAATGAAAAACTGTTTTTT
J gene: TRBJ2-1; D gene: -; V gene: TRBV7-2; clone size: -; CDR3 protein: CASSSTGYNEQFF; CDR3 DNA: TGTGCCAGCAGCAGCACAGGGTACAATGAGCAGTTCTTC
J gene: TRBJ2-1; D gene: TRBD2; V gene: TRBV7-3; clone size: -; CDR3 protein: CASSPSSGPYNEQFF; CDR3 DNA: TGTGCCAGCAGCCCTTCTAGCGGTCCCTACAATGAGCAGTTCTTC
J gene: TRBJ2-3; D gene: -; V gene: TRBV7-8; clone size: -; CDR3 protein: CASSLGRGDTQYF; CDR3 DNA: TGTGCCAGCAGCTTGGGGAGGGGGGATACGCAGTATTTT
J gene: TRBJ2-5; D gene: -; V gene: TRBV5-1; clone size: -; CDR3 protein: CASSLQGIEETQYF; CDR3 DNA: TGCGCCAGCAGCTTACAGGGAATCGAAGAGACCCAGTACTTC
J gene: TRBJ2-7; D gene: -; V gene: TRBV6-1; clone size: -; CDR3 protein: CASIGDYEQYF; CDR3 DNA: TGTGCCAGCATCGGCGACTACGAGCAGTACTTC
J gene: TRBJ1-5; D gene: -; V gene: TRBV10-2; clone size: -; CDR3 protein: CASRGGGLSNQPQHF; CDR3 DNA: TGCGCCAGCAGAGGTGGGGGCTTAAGCAATCAGCCCCAGCATTTT
J gene: TRBJ2-3; D gene: -; V gene: TRBV10-3; clone size: -; CDR3 protein: CAISSAGTDTQYF; CDR3 DNA: TGTGCCATCAGTTCAGCCGGCACAGATACGCAGTATTTT
J gene: TRBJ2-1; D gene: -; V gene: TRBV19; clone size: -; CDR3 protein: CASRDSTSDEQFF; CDR3 DNA: TGTGCCAGTAGAGACTCGACTAGTGATGAGCAGTTCTTC
J gene: TRBJ1-2; D gene: -; V gene: TRBV28; clone size: -; CDR3 protein: CASSLISGSADNYGYTF; CDR3 DNA: TGTGCCAGCAGTTTAATTTCTGGCTCGGCAGACAACTATGGCTACACCTTC
J gene: TRBJ1-3; D gene: TRBD1; V gene: TRBV30; clone size: -; CDR3 protein: CAWSVGWTGGVNTIYF; CDR3 DNA: TGTGCCTGGAGTGTTGGGTGGACAGGGGGAGTAAACACCATATATTTT
J gene: TRBJ1-4; D gene: -; V gene: TRBV7-9; clone size: -; CDR3 protein: CASSLAETTNEKLFF; CDR3 DNA: TGTGCCAGCAGCTTGGCAGAAACAACTAATGAAAAACTGTTTTTT
J gene: TRBJ2-7; D gene: -; V gene: TRBV5-8; clone size: -; CDR3 protein: CASSLEGRGDEQYF; CDR3 DNA: TGTGCCAGCAGCTTGGAGGGCAGGGGAGACGAGCAGTACTTC
J gene: TRBJ2-1; D gene: TRBD2; V gene: TRBV7-9; clone size: -; CDR3 protein: CASSPPGLADNEQFF; CDR3 DNA: TGTGCCAGCAGCCCACCTGGGCTAGCGGACAATGAGCAGTTCTTC
J gene: TRBJ2-2; D gene: TRBD2; V gene: TRBV7-6; clone size: -; CDR3 protein: CASSRTSGKNTGELFF; CDR3 DNA: TGTGCCAGCAGCAGGACTAGCGGGAAGAACACCGGGGAGCTGTTTTTT
J gene: TRBJ1-2; D gene: TRBD1; V gene: TRBV28; clone size: -; CDR3 protein: CASSLYTRDRGNGYTF; CDR3 DNA: TGTGCCAGCAGCTTATACACACGGGACAGGGGGAACGGCTACACCTTC
J gene: TRBJ2-1; D gene: TRBD2; V gene: TRBV18; clone size: -; CDR3 protein: CASSPAGSGRALEQFF; CDR3 DNA: TGTGCCAGCTCGCCCGCTGGGAGCGGGAGGGCCCTTGAGCAGTTCTTC
J gene: TRBJ2-4; D gene: -; V gene: TRBV29-1; clone size: -; CDR3 protein: CSVEDLTVVSKNIQYF; CDR3 DNA: TGCAGCGTTGAAGATCTAACAGTTGTGTCCAAAAACATTCAGTACTTC
J gene: TRBJ2-1; D gene: TRBD2; V gene: TRBV18; clone size: -; CDR3 protein: CASSPVAGGPNEQFF; CDR3 DNA: TGTGCCAGCTCACCCGTGGCGGGAGGGCCGAATGAGCAGTTCTTC
J gene: TRBJ2-1; D gene: -; V gene: TRBV7-2; clone size: -; CDR3 protein: CASSPRTPYNEQFF; CDR3 DNA: TGTGCCAGCAGCCCCCGGACACCCTACAATGAGCAGTTCTTC
J gene: TRBJ1-1; D gene: -; V gene: TRBV2; clone size: -; CDR3 protein: CASSTGGSIEAFF; CDR3 DNA: TGTGCCAGCAGTACGGGAGGGTCCATTGAAGCTTTCTTT